This T cell receptor (beta chain) was identified during a study of blood T cell repertoires in COVID-19. Study as a whole: Collection of acute and convalescent COVID-19 samples took place in the United States, Italy and Spain. In each case, the material was cDNA or gDNA derived from T cells, B-cell-depleted T cells, or PBMCs.

During active infection, Seattle patients enrolled and were then monitored through disease. Methods used by the authors: Reference gene primer amplification gave nucleated cell count estimates. TCRdb keeps only in-frame clones here, not all; method: immunoSEQ multiplex PCR. The V and J calls and clone size were taken over from that table, and D and trimming were inferred from the DNA. Among 330,000 or so clones listed, around 90% were seen once. V trimming: 4 bases; J trimming: 5 bases; junction bases outside the gene matches: 2. Germline loops: CDR1 PRHDT, CDR2 FYEKMQ (reference sequence). The CDR3 has 12 residues.

This receptor was obtained from a man aged 30-40 years with COVID-19, enrolled during active disease. The chain has TRBV13 and TRBJ2-7, with 7 bases identical to TRBD1. The sequenced material came from peripheral blood. CDR3 coding DNA: TGTGCCAGCAGCTGGACAGGCAACGAGCAGTACTTC. Amino acid sequence: CASSWTGNEQYF.